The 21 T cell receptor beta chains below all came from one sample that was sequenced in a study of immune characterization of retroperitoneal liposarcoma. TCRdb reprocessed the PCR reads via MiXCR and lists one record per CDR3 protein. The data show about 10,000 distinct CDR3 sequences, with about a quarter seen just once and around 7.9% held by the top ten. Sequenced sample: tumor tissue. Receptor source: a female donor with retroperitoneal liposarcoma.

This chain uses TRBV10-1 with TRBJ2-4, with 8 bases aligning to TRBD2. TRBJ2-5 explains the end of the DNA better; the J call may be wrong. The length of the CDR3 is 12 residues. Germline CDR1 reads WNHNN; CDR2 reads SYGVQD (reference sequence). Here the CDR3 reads CATGLVRETQYF. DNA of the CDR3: TGCGCCACGGGACTAGTCCGGGAGACCCAGTACTTC.

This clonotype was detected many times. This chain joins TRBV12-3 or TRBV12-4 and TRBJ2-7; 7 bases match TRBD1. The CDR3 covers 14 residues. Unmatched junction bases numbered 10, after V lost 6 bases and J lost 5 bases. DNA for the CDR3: TGTGCCAGCAGATTCTACAGGGGCTATGACGAGCAGTACTTC. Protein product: CASRFYRGYDEQYF.

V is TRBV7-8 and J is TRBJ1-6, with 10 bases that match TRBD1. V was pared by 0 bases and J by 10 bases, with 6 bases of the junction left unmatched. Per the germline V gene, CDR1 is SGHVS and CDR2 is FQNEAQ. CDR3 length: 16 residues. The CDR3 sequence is CASSLAGTGAASPLHF. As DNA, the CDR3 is TGTGCCAGCAGCTTAGCCGGGACAGGGGCGGCCTCACCCCTCCACTTT.

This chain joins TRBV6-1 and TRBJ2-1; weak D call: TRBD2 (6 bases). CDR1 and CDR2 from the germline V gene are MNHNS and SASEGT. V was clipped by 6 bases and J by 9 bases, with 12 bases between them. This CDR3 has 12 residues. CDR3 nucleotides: TGTGCCAGCAGAGTTTTAGCGGCTGAGCAGTTCTTC. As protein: CASRVLAAEQFF.

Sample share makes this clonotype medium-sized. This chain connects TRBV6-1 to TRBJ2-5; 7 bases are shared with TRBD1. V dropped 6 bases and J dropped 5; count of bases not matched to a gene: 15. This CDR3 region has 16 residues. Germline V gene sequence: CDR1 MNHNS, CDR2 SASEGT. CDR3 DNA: TGTGCCAGCAGGCAGGGGGTGACCCAGCAGACGGAGACCCAGTACTTC. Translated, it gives CASRQGVTQQTETQYF.

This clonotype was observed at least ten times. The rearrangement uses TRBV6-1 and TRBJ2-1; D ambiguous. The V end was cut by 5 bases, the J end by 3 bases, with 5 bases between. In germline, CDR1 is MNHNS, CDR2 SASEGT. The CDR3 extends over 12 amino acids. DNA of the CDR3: TGTGCCAGCAGTTCTCTCTACAATGAGCAGTTCTTC. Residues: CASSSLYNEQFF.

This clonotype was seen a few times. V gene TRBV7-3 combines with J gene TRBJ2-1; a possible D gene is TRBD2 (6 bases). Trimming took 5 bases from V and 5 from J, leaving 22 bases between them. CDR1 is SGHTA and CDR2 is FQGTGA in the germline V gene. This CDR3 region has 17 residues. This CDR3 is CASSAVGRGSRHNEQFF. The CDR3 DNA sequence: TGTGCCAGCAGCGCCGTCGGTCGGGGGAGTAGGCACAATGAGCAGTTCTTC.

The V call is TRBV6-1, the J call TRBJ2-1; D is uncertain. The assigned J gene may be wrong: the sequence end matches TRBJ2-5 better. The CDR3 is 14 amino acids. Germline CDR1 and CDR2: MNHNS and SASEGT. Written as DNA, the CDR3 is TGTGCCAGCAGCCCGAAGTGGGTAGGAGAGACCCAGTACTTC. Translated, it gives CASSPKWVGETQYF.

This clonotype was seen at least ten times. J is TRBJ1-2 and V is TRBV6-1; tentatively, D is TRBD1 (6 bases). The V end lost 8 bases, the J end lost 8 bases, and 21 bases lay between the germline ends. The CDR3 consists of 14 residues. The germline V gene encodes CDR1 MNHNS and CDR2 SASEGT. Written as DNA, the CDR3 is TGTGCCAGCCGATCCTCGACAGGCCCGACGGGCTACACCTTC. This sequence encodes CASRSSTGPTGYTF.

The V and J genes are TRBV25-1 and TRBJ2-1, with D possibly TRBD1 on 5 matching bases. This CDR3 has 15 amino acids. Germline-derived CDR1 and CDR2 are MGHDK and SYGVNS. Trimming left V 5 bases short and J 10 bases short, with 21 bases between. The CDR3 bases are TGTGCCAGCAGTACAACAGGAGAACCATCCTACGAGCAGTTCTTC. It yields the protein CASSTTGEPSYEQFF.

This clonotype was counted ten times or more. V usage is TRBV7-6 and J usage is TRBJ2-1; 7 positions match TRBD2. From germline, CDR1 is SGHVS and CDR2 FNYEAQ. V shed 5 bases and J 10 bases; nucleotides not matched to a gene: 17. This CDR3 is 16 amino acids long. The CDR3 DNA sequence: TGTGCCAGCAGCCCAAGTGGCGGGAGTCTCTCCTACGAGCAGTTCTTC. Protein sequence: CASSPSGGSLSYEQFF.

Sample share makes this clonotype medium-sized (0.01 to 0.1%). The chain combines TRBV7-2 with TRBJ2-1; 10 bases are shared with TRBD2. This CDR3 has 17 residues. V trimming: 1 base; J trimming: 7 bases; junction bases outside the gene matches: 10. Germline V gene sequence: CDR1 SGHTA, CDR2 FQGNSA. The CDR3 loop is CASSLVGASGRGNEQFF. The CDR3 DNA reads TGTGCCAGCAGCTTAGTCGGGGCTAGCGGGAGAGGGAATGAGCAGTTCTTC.

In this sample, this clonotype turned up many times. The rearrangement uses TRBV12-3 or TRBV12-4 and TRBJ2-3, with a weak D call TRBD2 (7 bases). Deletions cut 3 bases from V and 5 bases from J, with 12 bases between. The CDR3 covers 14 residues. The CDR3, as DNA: TGTGCCAGCAGTTTTGGGGGGGCTGGAGATACGCAGTATTTT. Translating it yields CASSFGGAGDTQYF.

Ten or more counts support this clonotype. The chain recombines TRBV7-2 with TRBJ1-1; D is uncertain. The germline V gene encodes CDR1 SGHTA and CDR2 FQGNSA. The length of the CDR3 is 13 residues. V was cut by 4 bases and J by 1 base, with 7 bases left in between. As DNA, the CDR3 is TGTGCCAGCAGCTCGACACCGAACACTGAAGCTTTCTTT. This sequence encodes CASSSTPNTEAFF. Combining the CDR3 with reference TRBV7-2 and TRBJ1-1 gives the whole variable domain GAGVSQSPSNKVTEKGKDVELRCDPISGHTALYWYRQSLGQGLEFLIYFQGNSAPDKSGLPSDRFSAERTGGSVSTLTIQRTQQEDSAVYLCASSSTPNTEAFFGQGTRLTVV.

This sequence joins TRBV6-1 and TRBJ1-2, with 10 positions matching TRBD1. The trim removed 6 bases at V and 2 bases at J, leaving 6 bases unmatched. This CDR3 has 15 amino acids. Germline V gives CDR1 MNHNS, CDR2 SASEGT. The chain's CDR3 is CASSRQGAANYGYTF. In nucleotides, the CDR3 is TGTGCCAGCAGCCGACAGGGGGCCGCCAACTATGGCTACACCTTC.

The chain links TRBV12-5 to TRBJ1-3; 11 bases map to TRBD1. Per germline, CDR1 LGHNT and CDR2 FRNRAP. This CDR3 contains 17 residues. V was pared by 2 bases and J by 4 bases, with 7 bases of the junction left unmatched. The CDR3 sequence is CASGLYLDRGPGNTIYF. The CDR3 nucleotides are TGTGCTAGTGGTTTGTACCTGGACAGGGGGCCAGGAAACACCATATATTTT.

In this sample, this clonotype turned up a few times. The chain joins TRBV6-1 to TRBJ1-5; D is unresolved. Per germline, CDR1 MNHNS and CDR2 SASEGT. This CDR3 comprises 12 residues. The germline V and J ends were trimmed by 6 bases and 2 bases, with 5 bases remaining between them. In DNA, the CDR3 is TGTGCCAGCAGGGGTGGCAATCAGCCCCAGCATTTT. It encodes CASRGGNQPQHF.

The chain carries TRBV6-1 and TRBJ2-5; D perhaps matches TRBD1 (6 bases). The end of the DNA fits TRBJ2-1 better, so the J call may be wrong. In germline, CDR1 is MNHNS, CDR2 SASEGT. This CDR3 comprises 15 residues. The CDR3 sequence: CASSHRAEVSYEQFF. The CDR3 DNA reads TGTGCCAGCAGCCACAGGGCAGAGGTATCCTACGAGCAGTTCTTC.

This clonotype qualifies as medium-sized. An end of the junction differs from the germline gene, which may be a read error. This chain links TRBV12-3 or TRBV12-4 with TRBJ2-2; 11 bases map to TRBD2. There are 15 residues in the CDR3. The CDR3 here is CASRLAGGGTGELFF. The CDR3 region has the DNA TGTGCCAGCAGATTAGCGGGAGGGGGCACCGGGGAGCTGTTTTTT.

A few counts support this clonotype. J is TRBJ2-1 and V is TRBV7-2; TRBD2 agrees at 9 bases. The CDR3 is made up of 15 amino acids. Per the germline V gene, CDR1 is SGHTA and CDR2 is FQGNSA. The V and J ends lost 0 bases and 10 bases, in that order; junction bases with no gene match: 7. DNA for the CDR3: TGTGCCAGCAGCTTAGCGGGGACTAGCTCCTACGAGCAGTTCTTC. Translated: CASSLAGTSSYEQFF.

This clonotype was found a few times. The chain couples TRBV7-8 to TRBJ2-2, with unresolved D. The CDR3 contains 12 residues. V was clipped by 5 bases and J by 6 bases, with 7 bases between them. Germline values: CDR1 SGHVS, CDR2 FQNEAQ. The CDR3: CASSGRSGELFF. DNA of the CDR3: TGTGCCAGCAGCGGCCGGTCCGGGGAGCTGTTTTTT. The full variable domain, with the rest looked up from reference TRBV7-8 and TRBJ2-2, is GAGVSQSPRYKVAKRGQDVALRCDPISGHVSLFWYQQALGQGPEFLTYFQNEAQLDKSGLPSDRFFAERPEGSVSTLKIQRTQQEDSAVYLCASSGRSGELFFGEGSRLTVL.